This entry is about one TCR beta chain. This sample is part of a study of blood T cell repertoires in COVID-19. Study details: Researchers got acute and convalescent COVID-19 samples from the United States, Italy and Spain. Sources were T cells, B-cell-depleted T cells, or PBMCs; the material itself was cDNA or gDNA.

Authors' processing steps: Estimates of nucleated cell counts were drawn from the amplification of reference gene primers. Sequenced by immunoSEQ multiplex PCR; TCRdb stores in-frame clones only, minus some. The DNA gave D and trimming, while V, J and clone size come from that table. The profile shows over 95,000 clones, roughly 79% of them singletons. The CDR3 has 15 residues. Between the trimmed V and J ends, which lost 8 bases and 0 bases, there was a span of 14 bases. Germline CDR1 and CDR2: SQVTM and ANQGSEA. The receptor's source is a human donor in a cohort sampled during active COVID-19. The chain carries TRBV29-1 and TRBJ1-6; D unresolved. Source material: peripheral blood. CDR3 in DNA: TGCAGCCTAATACCTCGAAGCTCCTATAATTCACCCCTCCACTTT. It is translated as CSLIPRSSYNSPLHF.